This is a list of T cell receptor beta chains from one sample in a study of blood T cell repertoires in COVID-19. Libraries were prepared by immunoSEQ multiplex PCR; TCRdb keeps only in-frame clonotypes and omits some of them. The data contain about 54,000 clones, roughly 80% of them singletons. The sample comprised peripheral blood. Receptor source: a woman aged 60-70 years with acute or convalescent COVID-19. Both conserved end residues are part of each CDR3. Each record gives: J gene, clone size, V gene, CDR3 length, D gene, CDR3 protein, CDR3 DNA. A D gene is named only where the DNA matches it firmly. The size of a clone is reported for some rows only, either as once, few or many, or as a class for expanded clones.

j_call: TRBJ2-1; clone_size: -; v_call: TRBV29-1; cdr3_length: 14; d_call: -; cdr3_aa: CSVDMPNRYNEQFF; cdr3_nt: TGCAGCGTTGATATGCCTAACCGATACAATGAGCAGTTCTTC
j_call: TRBJ1-2; clone_size: few; v_call: TRBV2; cdr3_length: 20; d_call: TRBD1; cdr3_aa: CASSPIPETGGDYPSYGYTF; cdr3_nt: TGTGCCAGCAGTCCCATCCCGGAGACAGGGGGAGATTACCCTAGTTATGGCTACACCTTC
j_call: TRBJ1-1; clone_size: once; v_call: TRBV7-6; cdr3_length: 15; d_call: -; cdr3_aa: CASSLGPPGSAEAFF; cdr3_nt: TGTGCCAGCAGCTTAGGCCCCCCAGGGTCGGCTGAAGCTTTCTTT
j_call: TRBJ1-2; clone_size: -; v_call: TRBV5-1; cdr3_length: 14; d_call: TRBD1; cdr3_aa: CASRQGEGNYGYTF; cdr3_nt: TGCGCCAGCAGACAGGGGGAAGGTAACTATGGCTACACCTTC
j_call: TRBJ1-1; clone_size: once; v_call: TRBV12-3/TRBV12-4; cdr3_length: 12; d_call: -; cdr3_aa: CASSRSGPEAFF; cdr3_nt: TGTGCCAGCAGTCGAAGCGGGCCTGAAGCTTTCTTT
j_call: TRBJ2-1; clone_size: -; v_call: TRBV27; cdr3_length: 17; d_call: TRBD2; cdr3_aa: CASSLEIAGPIYNEQFF; cdr3_nt: TGTGCCAGCAGTTTGGAGATAGCGGGGCCCATTTACAATGAGCAGTTCTTC
j_call: TRBJ1-5; clone_size: -; v_call: TRBV12-3/TRBV12-4; cdr3_length: 13; d_call: -; cdr3_aa: CASSHDRHQPQHF; cdr3_nt: TGTGCCAGCAGTCACGACAGGCATCAGCCCCAGCATTTT
j_call: TRBJ1-5; clone_size: -; v_call: TRBV4-1; cdr3_length: 14; d_call: -; cdr3_aa: CASSQGDNNQPQHF; cdr3_nt: TGCGCCAGCAGCCAAGGGGACAACAATCAGCCCCAGCATTTT
j_call: TRBJ2-1; clone_size: -; v_call: TRBV2; cdr3_length: 14; d_call: TRBD1; cdr3_aa: CASSWTGLGNEQFF; cdr3_nt: TGTGCCAGCAGTTGGACAGGGTTGGGGAATGAGCAGTTCTTC
j_call: TRBJ2-5; clone_size: -; v_call: TRBV28; cdr3_length: 14; d_call: -; cdr3_aa: CASSQGTARETQYF; cdr3_nt: TGTGCCAGCAGCCAGGGAACCGCACGGGAGACCCAGTACTTC
j_call: TRBJ1-3; clone_size: -; v_call: TRBV7-2; cdr3_length: 15; d_call: -; cdr3_aa: CASSSDTGRGNTIYF; cdr3_nt: TGTGCCAGCAGCTCCGACACAGGGAGAGGAAACACCATATATTTT
j_call: TRBJ1-3; clone_size: -; v_call: TRBV7-2; cdr3_length: 16; d_call: -; cdr3_aa: CASSLVSTGAGNTIYF; cdr3_nt: TGTGCCAGCAGCTTAGTTTCAACGGGGGCTGGAAACACCATATATTTT
j_call: TRBJ2-1; clone_size: once; v_call: TRBV6-1; cdr3_length: 15; d_call: TRBD2; cdr3_aa: CASSEAIAGGGEQFF; cdr3_nt: TGTGCCAGCAGTGAAGCAATAGCGGGGGGCGGTGAGCAGTTCTTC
j_call: TRBJ1-2; clone_size: -; v_call: TRBV19; cdr3_length: 14; d_call: -; cdr3_aa: CASRPDRFGYGYTF; cdr3_nt: TGTGCCAGTAGACCTGACAGGTTCGGCTATGGCTACACCTTC
j_call: TRBJ2-2; clone_size: -; v_call: TRBV7-2; cdr3_length: 18; d_call: TRBD2; cdr3_aa: CASSLVTLAGGQTGELFF; cdr3_nt: TGTGCCAGCAGCTTAGTCACCCTAGCGGGGGGGCAAACCGGGGAGCTGTTTTTT
j_call: TRBJ2-5; clone_size: -; v_call: TRBV14; cdr3_length: 15; d_call: TRBD1; cdr3_aa: CASSPRDRVGETQYF; cdr3_nt: TGTGCCAGCAGCCCCCGGGACAGGGTAGGAGAGACCCAGTACTTC
j_call: TRBJ1-2; clone_size: -; v_call: TRBV29-1; cdr3_length: 11; d_call: -; cdr3_aa: CSVEQGGGYTF; cdr3_nt: TGCAGCGTTGAGCAGGGCGGTGGCTACACCTTC
j_call: TRBJ2-1; clone_size: -; v_call: TRBV4-1; cdr3_length: 14; d_call: -; cdr3_aa: CASSQVEGRGEQFF; cdr3_nt: TGCGCCAGCAGCCAAGTGGAAGGGCGGGGTGAGCAGTTCTTC
j_call: TRBJ1-4; clone_size: -; v_call: TRBV4-1; cdr3_length: 18; d_call: TRBD1; cdr3_aa: CASSQGTGGRRTNEKLFF; cdr3_nt: TGCGCCAGCAGCCAAGGAACAGGGGGCAGGAGGACTAATGAAAAACTGTTTTTT
j_call: TRBJ1-4; clone_size: -; v_call: TRBV4-1; cdr3_length: 17; d_call: -; cdr3_aa: CASSQAPGKRGNEKLFF; cdr3_nt: TGCGCCAGCAGCCAAGCCCCGGGCAAGCGGGGTAATGAAAAACTGTTTTTT
j_call: TRBJ1-5; clone_size: -; v_call: TRBV19; cdr3_length: 13; d_call: -; cdr3_aa: CASSSQGNQPQHF; cdr3_nt: TGTGCCAGTAGCTCCCAGGGGAATCAGCCCCAGCATTTT
j_call: TRBJ2-1; clone_size: -; v_call: TRBV5-1; cdr3_length: 15; d_call: -; cdr3_aa: CASCESGSSYNEQFF; cdr3_nt: TGCGCCAGCTGTGAGTCGGGGAGCTCCTACAATGAGCAGTTCTTC
j_call: TRBJ2-2; clone_size: -; v_call: TRBV5-4; cdr3_length: 13; d_call: TRBD2; cdr3_aa: CAGGTSYTGELFF; cdr3_nt: TGTGCCGGAGGGACTAGTTACACCGGGGAGCTGTTTTTT
j_call: TRBJ2-1; clone_size: -; v_call: TRBV3-1/TRBV3-2; cdr3_length: 16; d_call: -; cdr3_aa: CASSLLESGPYNEQFF; cdr3_nt: TGTGCCAGCAGCCTTCTTGAGAGCGGGCCGTACAATGAGCAGTTCTTC
j_call: TRBJ1-2; clone_size: -; v_call: TRBV25-1; cdr3_length: 13; d_call: -; cdr3_aa: CASSEGGRLGYTF; cdr3_nt: TGTGCCAGCAGTGAAGGCGGCAGACTCGGCTACACCTTC
j_call: TRBJ2-5; clone_size: -; v_call: TRBV30; cdr3_length: 14; d_call: -; cdr3_aa: CASNRIRDQETQYF; cdr3_nt: TGTGCCTCAAACAGGATAAGAGATCAAGAGACCCAGTACTTC
j_call: TRBJ1-1; clone_size: -; v_call: TRBV6-5; cdr3_length: 13; d_call: -; cdr3_aa: CASSLTLNTEAFF; cdr3_nt: TGTGCCAGCAGTCTGACACTTAACACTGAAGCTTTCTTT
j_call: TRBJ1-5; clone_size: -; v_call: TRBV29-1; cdr3_length: 13; d_call: -; cdr3_aa: CSAQENSNQPQHF; cdr3_nt: TGCAGCGCTCAGGAAAATAGCAATCAGCCCCAGCATTTT
j_call: TRBJ2-1; clone_size: -; v_call: TRBV9; cdr3_length: 21; d_call: TRBD2; cdr3_aa: CASSVGETGTSASFTYNEQFF; cdr3_nt: TGTGCCAGCAGCGTAGGGGAAACCGGGACTAGCGCATCATTCACCTACAATGAGCAGTTCTTC